These 32 T cell receptor beta chains were all obtained from the same sample, sequenced in a study of cytomegalovirus exposure and HLA in healthy donors. This PCR relied on a set of 60 Vbeta primers and 13 Jbeta primers. Libraries were prepared by immunoSEQ multiplex PCR; TCRdb keeps only in-frame clonotypes and omits some of them. There are around 150,000 clones in the sample; 80% occur only once, and over 8% lies in the top ten. Sequencing was carried out using PBMCs. The receptors here all came from a man aged 18 to 29 in good health and CMV-seropositive.

The J gene is TRBJ1-1, the V gene TRBV27; unclear D gene. Germline V CDR1 and CDR2: MNHEY, SMNVEV (reference sequence). The CDR3 is 14 amino acids. The germline V and J ends were trimmed by 2 bases and 3 bases, with 10 bases remaining between them. The chain's CDR3 is CASSLGAVHTEAFF. The DNA of the CDR3 is TGTGCCAGCAGTTTAGGTGCGGTGCACACTGAAGCTTTCTTT.

This chain joins TRBV27 and TRBJ1-5; 8 bases fit TRBD1. CDR1 and CDR2 from the germline V gene are MNHEY and SMNVEV (reference sequence). V shed 6 bases and J 3 bases; nucleotides not matched to a gene: 4. This CDR3 comprises 14 residues. The chain's CDR3 is CASRRGQDNQPQHF. CDR3 DNA: TGTGCCAGCAGAAGGGGACAGGACAATCAGCCCCAGCATTTT.

The rearrangement uses TRBV27 and TRBJ2-7, with TRBD2 identical over 7 bases. V was clipped by 3 bases and J by 13 bases; unmatched bases: 9. Looked up from germline, CDR1 is MNHEY and CDR2 is SMNVEV (reference sequence). This CDR3 spans 12 amino acids. CDR3 sequence reads: CASSLGGNKVYF. The CDR3 DNA is TGTGCCAGCAGTTTGGGAGGGAATAAGGTCTACTTC.

The chain recombines TRBV6-5 with TRBJ2-1, with unresolved D. V was clipped by 8 bases and J by 2 bases, with 16 bases between them. Germline values: CDR1 MNHEY, CDR2 SVGAGI. This CDR3 comprises 15 residues. The CDR3 DNA follows: TGTGCCAGCCGGGTAGAGGATTACCCCTACAATGAGCAGTTCTTC. Its protein product is CASRVEDYPYNEQFF.

The gene calls are TRBV2 and TRBJ1-2; D not certain. The CDR3 is 11 residues long. Germline-derived CDR1 and CDR2 are SNHLY and FYNNEI. V was shortened by 6 bases and J by 8 bases, with 10 bases between the two germline ends. The DNA for the CDR3 is TGTGCCAGCAGGGTCTCGGGAGGCTACACCTTC. Its translation is CASRVSGGYTF.

This rearrangement joins TRBV7-6 to TRBJ2-3, with 7 bases aligning to TRBD1. CDR3 size: 14 residues. Losses at the gene ends were 5 bases for V and 5 bases for J; bases not matched to a gene: 7. The germline V gene encodes CDR1 SGHVS and CDR2 FNYEAQ. The CDR3 here is CASSGGQGVDTQYF. CDR3 DNA: TGTGCCAGCAGCGGTGGGCAGGGGGTAGATACGCAGTATTTT.

This clone was counted a few times. This chain joins TRBV4-1 and TRBJ2-5, with 7 bases identical to TRBD1. The CDR3 covers 17 residues. V dropped 0 bases and J dropped 4; count of bases not matched to a gene: 11. The germline V gene encodes CDR1 MGHRA and CDR2 YSYEKL. DNA for the CDR3: TGCGCCAGCAGCCAAGAGGAAGGGGGCAGGTCTTCAGAGACCCAGTACTTC. Residues: CASSQEEGGRSSETQYF.

The J gene is TRBJ2-7, the V gene TRBV19; no clear D gene. The CDR3 totals 13 residues. With 5 bases removed from V and 3 bases from J, the gap between germline ends came to 11 bases. Germline V gene sequence: CDR1 LNHDA, CDR2 SQIVND (reference sequence). CDR3 loop: CASSPRLHYEQYF. In DNA, the CDR3 is TGTGCCAGTAGTCCGAGGTTGCACTACGAGCAGTACTTC.

The gene calls are TRBV11-2 and TRBJ2-5; TRBD1 aligns across 10 bases. V trimming: 1 base; J trimming: 6 bases; junction bases outside the gene matches: 11. Germline V CDR1 and CDR2: SGHAT, FQNNGV. This CDR3 region has 17 residues. CDR3 sequence reads: CASSLVDRGGLRKTQYF. The DNA for the CDR3 is TGTGCCAGCAGCTTAGTGGACAGGGGGGGTCTTAGGAAGACCCAGTACTTC.

The V gene is TRBV18, the J gene TRBJ2-1; D unresolved. The CDR3 is made up of 15 amino acids. Germline V gene lookup returns CDR1 KGHSH and CDR2 LQKENI. Trimming shortened V by 2 bases and J by 2 bases, and 10 bases separated the two germline ends. CDR3 region: CASSPEWRTYNEQFF. CDR3 nucleotides: TGTGCCAGCTCACCAGAGTGGCGGACCTACAATGAGCAGTTCTTC.

This chain links TRBV5-1 with TRBJ2-6; perhaps TRBD2 as D (5 bases). The V end was cut by 0 bases, the J end by 4 bases, with 20 bases between. The CDR3 is 19 residues long. Germline V CDR1 and CDR2: SGHRS, YFSETQ. The chain's CDR3 is CASSLASPGGLSGANVLTF. The CDR3 DNA follows: TGCGCCAGCAGCTTGGCCTCCCCAGGAGGTCTTTCGGGGGCCAACGTCCTGACTTTC.

As concerns this clone: Because the CDR3 is missing its conserved closing phenylalanine or tryptophan, this is likely a read error. V is TRBV2 and J is TRBJ1-6; D is perhaps TRBD1 (5 bases). This CDR3 comprises 14 residues. Trimming cost V 4 bases and J 5 bases, with 9 bases left between them. Germline V gives CDR1 SNHLY, CDR2 FYNNEI. The CDR3 loop reads CASSGTPDNSPLHL. The CDR3 region has the DNA TGTGCCAGCAGTGGGACACCAGATAATTCACCCCTCCACCTT.

The J gene is TRBJ1-1, the V gene TRBV30; a possible D gene is TRBD1 (5 bases). The CDR3 extends over 14 amino acids. CDR1 is GTSNPN and CDR2 is SVGIG in the germline V gene (reference sequence). V lost 5 bases, J lost 5 bases, and 18 bases lay in between. CDR3 sequence (DNA): TGTGCCTGGGGGGGGAGGAGATCGAGAACTGAAGCTTTCTTT. Amino acids: CAWGGRRSRTEAFF.

The chain recombines TRBV4-2 with TRBJ2-5; 7 bases line up with TRBD1. The CDR3 has 17 residues. Trimming removed 1 base from V and 2 bases from J; junction bases left unmatched: 10. Germline-derived CDR1 and CDR2 are LGHNA and YNFKEQ. The CDR3 reads CASSQGFGRGNQETQYF. In DNA, the CDR3 is TGTGCCAGCAGCCAAGGGTTCGGCAGGGGGAATCAAGAGACCCAGTACTTC.

V gene TRBV5-6 combines with J gene TRBJ2-3; the D gene is possibly TRBD1 (6 bases). Trimming took 2 bases from V and 3 from J, leaving 16 bases between them. The CDR3 covers 16 residues. Looked up from germline, CDR1 is SGHDT and CDR2 is YYEEEE. DNA of the CDR3: TGTGCCAGCAGCTTCCAACAGGGAAGGCAAACAGATACGCAGTATTTT. It codes for CASSFQQGRQTDTQYF.

This chain links TRBV19 with TRBJ1-3, with D perhaps matching TRBD1 (6 bases). The CDR3 spans 14 residues. V lost 4 bases to trimming and J lost 2 bases, with 9 bases between them. The V gene's germline CDR1 is LNHDA and CDR2 SQIVND (reference sequence). This chain's CDR3 is CASSKDSAGNTIYF. The CDR3 DNA sequence: TGTGCCAGTAGTAAGGACAGTGCTGGAAACACCATATATTTT. The full variable domain, completed using reference TRBV19 and TRBJ1-3, is DGGITQSPKYLFRKEGQNVTLSCEQNLNHDAMYWYRQDPGQGLRLIYYSQIVNDFQKGDIAEGYSVSREKKESFPLTVTSAQKNPTAFYLCASSKDSAGNTIYFGEGSWLTVV.

The chain is built from TRBV11-2 and TRBJ2-1; a weak D match, TRBD2 (6 bases). The V and J ends lost 5 bases and 0 bases respectively, with 14 bases between them. This CDR3 spans 16 amino acids. CDR1 SGHAT and CDR2 FQNNGV come from the germline V gene. CDR3 DNA: TGTGCCAGCAGCCTGGGTGGGGGGAGCTCCTACAATGAGCAGTTCTTC. Translated: CASSLGGGSSYNEQFF.

The genes are TRBV4-3 and TRBJ1-2; unclear D gene. CDR1 LGHNA and CDR2 YSLEER come from the germline V gene. This CDR3 is 16 amino acids long. V was clipped by 1 base and J by 8 bases, with 20 bases between them. CDR3 protein: CASSQVVNSEGGGYTF. In DNA, the CDR3 is TGCGCCAGCAGCCAAGTCGTCAATTCAGAGGGCGGGGGCTACACCTTC.

The chain is built from TRBV4-3 and TRBJ2-7; 13 bases fit TRBD2. V lost 2 bases to trimming and J lost 7 bases; unmatched junction nucleotides: 17. This CDR3 is 19 amino acids long. The germline gives CDR1 LGHNA, CDR2 YSLEER. As DNA, the CDR3 is TGCGCCAGCAGCCAAACGAGGACTAGCGGGAGTTTTTCTTCGGGTGAGCAGTACTTC. This encodes CASSQTRTSGSFSSGEQYF.

V gene TRBV19 combines with J gene TRBJ2-7, with 10 bases that match TRBD1. CDR3 length: 14 amino acids. From germline, CDR1 is LNHDA and CDR2 SQIVND (reference sequence). V shed 11 bases and J 9 bases; nucleotides not matched to a gene: 16. CDR3 sequence: CASSTLGTGVRQYF. CDR3 sequence (DNA): TGTGCCTCCTCAACGCTCGGGACAGGGGTGCGGCAGTACTTC.

The chain is built from TRBV27 and TRBJ2-7; 8 bases are a match to TRBD1. CDR3 length: 15 residues. Germline-derived CDR1 and CDR2 are MNHEY and SMNVEV (reference sequence). V shed 6 bases and J 4 bases; nucleotides not matched to a gene: 11. CDR3 in amino acids: CASSPVGTGGYEQYF. CDR3 bases: TGTGCCAGCAGCCCTGTCGGGACAGGTGGGTACGAGCAGTACTTC.

The chain carries TRBV4-3 and TRBJ2-5; D call uncertain. The V and J ends lost 2 bases and 5 bases respectively, with 15 bases between them. The CDR3 contains 15 residues. Germline lookup yields CDR1 LGHNA and CDR2 YSLEER. CDR3 sequence (DNA): TGCGCCAGCAGCCAATCAGAGGAGACGCGGGAGACCCAGTACTTC. Its translation: CASSQSEETRETQYF.

The V and J genes are TRBV30 and TRBJ2-2; 7 nucleotides agree with TRBD1. V dropped 3 bases and J dropped 1; count of bases not matched to a gene: 5. Germline loops: CDR1 GTSNPN, CDR2 SVGIG (reference sequence). This CDR3 is 15 amino acids long. In nucleotides, the CDR3 is TGTGCCTGGAGCACCGGGACAGTGAACACCGGGGAGCTGTTTTTT. Translating gives CAWSTGTVNTGELFF.

This chain joins TRBV6-1 and TRBJ1-4, with D possibly TRBD1 on 5 matching bases. The CDR3 is made up of 15 amino acids. CDR1 is MNHNS and CDR2 is SASEGT in the germline V gene. Trimming cost V 1 base and J 8 bases, with 14 bases left between them. The CDR3 reads CASSEGRLAGEKLFF. The CDR3 DNA is TGTGCCAGCAGTGAAGGAAGGCTGGCAGGGGAAAAACTGTTTTTT.

The J gene is TRBJ2-7, the V gene TRBV19; the match to TRBD1 covers 11 bases. After removal of 6 bases from V and 2 bases from J, the junction contained 6 bases not matched to a gene. The germline gives CDR1 LNHDA, CDR2 SQIVND (reference sequence). This CDR3 contains 15 residues. The CDR3 bases are TGTGCCAGTAGCGTCGCGGGACAGGGGGCCTACGAGCAGTACTTC. Translation: CASSVAGQGAYEQYF.

The rearrangement links TRBV7-2 to TRBJ2-4; the D gene is possibly TRBD1 (6 bases). The V gene's germline CDR1 is SGHTA and CDR2 FQGNSA. CDR3 length: 16 amino acids. V was trimmed by 4 bases and J by 1 base, leaving 14 bases between them. CDR3 DNA sequence: TGTGCCAGCAGCTCTGTGACAGGTCGTGCCAAAAACATTCAGTACTTC. Translation gives CASSSVTGRAKNIQYF.

This clone was picked up a small number of times. The chain combines TRBV29-1 with TRBJ1-5; D unresolved. Germline V lookup: CDR1 SQVTM, CDR2 ANQGSEA. With 4 bases removed from V and 6 bases from J, the gap between germline ends came to 13 bases. This CDR3 has 13 amino acids. For the CDR3, the DNA is TGCAGCGTTGTCCCGGGAGGAGGTCAGCCCCAGCATTTT. This codes for CSVVPGGGQPQHF. The complete variable domain, with remaining parts taken from reference TRBV29-1 and TRBJ1-5, reads SAVISQKPSRDICQRGTSLTIQCQVDSQVTMMFWYRQQPGQSLTLIATANQGSEATYESGFVIDKFPISRPNLTFSTLTVSNMSPEDSSIYLCSVVPGGGQPQHFGDGTRLSIL.

The table lists this clone with a few counts. The chain couples TRBV28 to TRBJ2-7; maybe TRBD1 (5 bases). Trimming shortened V by 6 bases and J by 0 bases, and 12 bases separated the two germline ends. Germline lookup yields CDR1 MDHEN and CDR2 SYDVKM. The CDR3 is 14 amino acids. CDR3 coding DNA: TGTGCCAGCAGAGGGCAGGGTGGCTCCTACGAGCAGTACTTC. This codes for CASRGQGGSYEQYF.

The chain uses TRBV14 and TRBJ2-7; D is ambiguous. The CDR3 contains 15 residues. Germline values: CDR1 SGHDN, CDR2 FVKESK. The ends were cut back, 1 base at V and 0 bases at J, with 10 bases in the middle. The CDR3 sequence: CASSQGYLSSYEQYF. As DNA, the CDR3 is TGTGCCAGCAGCCAAGGATATCTGAGCTCCTACGAGCAGTACTTC.

The rearrangement joins TRBV28 to TRBJ1-2; 8 bases agree with TRBD1. The CDR3 is 13 amino acids. Germline V gene lookup returns CDR1 MDHEN and CDR2 SYDVKM. V was pared by 10 bases and J by 7 bases, with 11 bases of the junction left unmatched. Here the CDR3 DNA reads TGTGCCACTATAGGACAGGGTGTCATTGGCTACACCTTC. It codes for CATIGQGVIGYTF.

The chain carries TRBV5-6 and TRBJ2-2, with unresolved D. Per germline, CDR1 SGHDT and CDR2 YYEEEE. V was clipped by 2 bases and J by 5 bases, with 10 bases between them. The CDR3 runs 14 residues. In nucleotides, the CDR3 is TGTGCCAGCAGCTTAGCTGGGCTGACCGGGGAGCTGTTTTTT. It translates to CASSLAGLTGELFF. The entire variable domain, with the rest obtained from reference TRBV5-6 and TRBJ2-2, is as follows: DAGVTQSPTHLIKTRGQQVTLRCSPKSGHDTVSWYQQALGQGPQFIFQYYEEEERQRGNFPDRFSGHQFPNYSSELNVNALLLGDSALYLCASSLAGLTGELFFGEGSRLTVL.

This clone was seen a handful of times. The chain recombines TRBV30 with TRBJ2-6; D is undetermined. The V end lost 0 bases, the J end lost 1 base, and 19 bases lay between the germline ends. The germline CDR1 and CDR2 sequences are GTSNPN and SVGIG (reference sequence). This CDR3 comprises 19 residues. The CDR3 loop is CAWSVGSQWALSGANVLTF. CDR3 bases: TGTGCCTGGAGTGTAGGTAGTCAGTGGGCCTTATCTGGGGCCAACGTCCTGACTTTC.